Sequencing of this T cell receptor (beta chain) was carried out in a study of T-cell memory formation after mild COVID-19. Overall study results and limits: CD4+ contracting clones were found mainly in CM and EM, and CD8+ ones in EMRA.

Worth noting for this clonotype: No antigen is known for it.

5'RACE, which relied on constant-segment primers, yielded TCR alpha and TCR beta cDNA libraries carrying sample barcodes and UMIs. Each CDR3 protein is one row after TCRdb ran MiXCR on the 5' RACE reads. The table shows about 600,000 distinct CDR3 sequences, with approximately 21% occurring only once. The germline gives CDR1 SNHLY, CDR2 FYNNEI. The CDR3 totals 15 residues. J was trimmed by 2 bases and V by 4 bases; bases with no gene match: 6. The chain is built from TRBV2 and TRBJ2-5, with TRBD2 matching over 8 bases. This clonotype was obtained from an adult woman who had mild COVID-19 (a few samples of this study predate the infection). Cell type and time point are not known. The sample taken for sequencing was PBMCs or a T cell subset sorted from them (not recorded which). CDR3 region: CASSAREGLQETQYF. DNA of the CDR3: TGTGCCAGCAGTGCACGGGAGGGCCTTCAAGAGACCCAGTACTTC.